The sequence of this TCR beta chain was determined in a study of T cells after yellow fever vaccination. Study-level results: In post-booster samples, most primary-vaccination clones reappeared (approximately 96% CD4, about 90% CD8).

TCRdb independently ran MiXCR on the 5' RACE reads; one entry per CDR3 protein. The sample yields 350,000 to 550,000 distinct CDR3 sequences, around 20% seen once. A note on this clonotype: Its antigen is currently unknown.

Per the germline V gene, CDR1 is LGHDT and CDR2 is YNNKEL (reference sequence). This CDR3 contains 15 residues. Trimming pared 1 base from V and 1 base from J, leaving 8 bases between. This sequence originates from a young man who received the YFV17D yellow fever vaccine. This material consisted of PBMCs, taken before the yellow fever booster vaccination. V usage is TRBV3-1 and J usage is TRBJ2-4, with D uncertain. CDR3 sequence (DNA): TGTGCCAGCAGCCAAGCAACACCTGCCAAAAACATTCAGTACTTC. Its protein is CASSQATPAKNIQYF. Using reference TRBV3-1 and TRBJ2-4 for the parts outside the CDR3, the full variable domain is DTAVSQTPKYLVTQMGNDKSIKCEQNLGHDTMYWYKQDSKKFLKIMFSYNNKELIINETVPNRFSPKSPDKAHLNLHINSLELGDSAVYFCASSQATPAKNIQYFGAGTRLSVL.